This T cell receptor (beta chain) stems from a study of CD8 T cells in ankylosing spondylitis. Overall study findings and caveats: Reportedly, disease-linked clones are significantly enriched in ankylosing spondylitis patients' matched synovial fluid. CD8+ by phenotype, disease-linked clones were relatively rare in peripheral blood. Reactive arthritis synovial fluid and blood previously showed some of these motif variants. Apparently characteristic of ankylosing spondylitis blood was a TCR beta motif (roughly eight highly homologous variants).

TCRdb analysed the 5' RACE reads with MiXCR anew, one entry per CDR3 protein. The table includes 250,000 to 350,000 distinct CDR3 sequences, 8% detected once. Germline V gene data show CDR1 as SGHTA and CDR2 as FQGNSA. After removal of 1 base from V and 4 bases from J, the junction contained 6 bases not matched to a gene. The CDR3 contains 15 residues. This clonotype was seen a few times. Its target is unknown. Sample: blood, either unsorted or a sorted T cell fraction (not recorded which). The TCR comes from a male donor with ankylosing spondylitis. V gene TRBV7-2 combines with J gene TRBJ2-5; TRBD1 agrees at 7 bases. The CDR3 DNA follows: TGTGCCAGCAGCTTAGGCCTCAGGGACAGAGAGACCCAGTACTTC. Translation: CASSLGLRDRETQYF. Supplemented by reference TRBV7-2 and TRBJ2-5, the full variable domain reads GAGVSQSPSNKVTEKGKDVELRCDPISGHTALYWYRQSLGQGLEFLIYFQGNSAPDKSGLPSDRFSAERTGGSVSTLTIQRTQQEDSAVYLCASSLGLRDRETQYFGPGTRLLVL.